The 19 T cell receptor beta chains given below trace back to one sample, sequenced in a study of blood T cell dynamics during melanoma immunotherapy. Produced via immunoSEQ multiplex PCR; TCRdb's table is partial and in-frame only. The sample lists 8,500 to 11,000 clones, around 85% occurring once. Time point defined: week 3, after first cycle of checkpoint inhibitor. Material: blood, obtained from a patient treated with checkpoint blockade. These receptors originate from a human donor with melanoma.

The chain carries TRBV19 and TRBJ2-1; D not certain. Per germline, CDR1 LNHDA and CDR2 SQIVND (reference sequence). The CDR3 contains 15 residues. The V end lost 5 bases, the J end lost 0 bases, and 11 bases lay between the germline ends. The chain's CDR3 is CASSLQHLSYNEQFF. DNA for the CDR3: TGTGCCAGTAGTTTGCAACACCTCTCCTACAATGAGCAGTTCTTC. Combining the CDR3 with reference TRBV19 and TRBJ2-1 gives the whole variable domain DGGITQSPKYLFRKEGQNVTLSCEQNLNHDAMYWYRQDPGQGLRLIYYSQIVNDFQKGDIAEGYSVSREKKESFPLTVTSAQKNPTAFYLCASSLQHLSYNEQFFGPGTRLTVL.

This chain links TRBV7-2 with TRBJ2-7, with D possibly being TRBD2 (6 bases). The V gene lost 4 bases and the J gene lost 3 bases, with 25 bases spanning the gap. The CDR3 totals 18 residues. The germline gives CDR1 SGHTA, CDR2 FQGNSA. Written as DNA, the CDR3 is TGTGCCAGCAGCTCCTTAGGGACTTCAGGGACCGGGTTCTACGAGCAGTACTTC. Translating gives CASSSLGTSGTGFYEQYF.

A single count supports this clone. The CDR3 DNA reads TGTGCCAGCAGCCCTGGGAATGTGCTAGCGGGAGCAGATACGCAGTATTTT. Translated: CASSPGNVLAGADTQYF. This chain uses TRBV11-3 with TRBJ2-3; 10 bases map to TRBD2. In germline, CDR1 is SGHNT, CDR2 YENEEA. With 5 bases clipped from V and 4 bases from J, the junction kept 12 bases outside the gene matches. The CDR3 length is 17 residues. Variable domain in full (rest from reference TRBV11-3 and TRBJ2-3): EAGVVQSPRYKIIEKKQPVAFWCNPISGHNTLYWYLQNLGQGPELLIRYENEEAVDDSQLPKDRFSAERLKGVDSTLKIQPAELGDSAVYLCASSPGNVLAGADTQYFGPGTRLTVL.

The gene calls are TRBV19 and TRBJ2-5; 11 bases match TRBD1. The V and J ends lost 3 bases and 11 bases, in that order; junction bases with no gene match: 8. Germline V gene sequence: CDR1 LNHDA, CDR2 SQIVND (reference sequence). The CDR3 consists of 14 residues. This CDR3 reads CASSIGRDRGVQYF. In DNA form, the CDR3 reads TGTGCCAGTAGTATTGGTAGGGACAGGGGGGTGCAGTACTTC. The full variable domain, in which reference TRBV19 and TRBJ2-5 provide the parts outside the CDR3, is DGGITQSPKYLFRKEGQNVTLSCEQNLNHDAMYWYRQDPGQGLRLIYYSQIVNDFQKGDIAEGYSVSREKKESFPLTVTSAQKNPTAFYLCASSIGRDRGVQYFGPGTRLLVL.

This chain links TRBV5-3 with TRBJ1-4, with D unresolved. TRBV5-3 is an open reading frame, and its role is uncertain. Between the trimmed V and J ends, which lost 8 bases and 4 bases, there was a span of 18 bases. This CDR3 has 15 amino acids. In DNA, the CDR3 is TGTGCCAGCAGTCTGGCGTTGACCGGTAATGAAAAACTGTTTTTT. Protein: CASSLALTGNEKLFF.

This chain links TRBV12-5 with TRBJ1-6, with a tentative D call TRBD1 (5 bases). CDR1 and CDR2 (germline): LGHNT, FRNRAP. V was cut by 1 base and J by 5 bases, with 6 bases left in between. This CDR3 is built from 14 residues. The DNA for the CDR3 is TGTGCTAGTGGTTTGGGGGGGGATAATTCACCCCTCCACTTT. Translating gives CASGLGGDNSPLHF.

This rearrangement joins TRBV4-1 to TRBJ1-2; 7 bases match TRBD1. Unmatched junction bases numbered 17, after V lost 0 bases and J lost 4 bases. CDR1 is MGHRA and CDR2 is YSYEKL in the germline V gene. The CDR3 contains 19 residues. The CDR3 DNA reads as TGCGCCAGCAGCCAAGAGCTAGTAGGCAAGGGACAGCAAGTCTATGGCTACACCTTC. Its protein product is CASSQELVGKGQQVYGYTF.

CDR3 amino acids: CASSGSQAGVDTQYF. DNA for the CDR3: TGTGCCAGCAGTGGTTCGCAAGCGGGAGTTGATACGCAGTATTTT. This chain joins TRBV2 and TRBJ2-3; 8 bases align to TRBD2. V was clipped by 4 bases and J by 6 bases; unmatched bases: 9. The germline CDR1 and CDR2 sequences are SNHLY and FYNNEI. This CDR3 region has 15 residues.

The chain combines TRBV6-6 with TRBJ2-2; D uncertain. Germline loops: CDR1 MNHNY, CDR2 SVGAGI (reference sequence). Trimming removed 6 bases at V and 6 bases at J, with 20 bases between. The CDR3 runs 16 residues. DNA of the CDR3: TGTGCCAGCAGCCCCCGTGGGCAGGAATTGGCCGGGGAGCTGTTTTTT. Translated: CASSPRGQELAGELFF.

This chain joins TRBV6-6 and TRBJ2-7; D remains unclear. V gave up 0 bases and J gave up 5 bases, with 5 bases separating them. Germline assignment: CDR1 MNHNY and CDR2 SVGAGI (reference sequence). The CDR3 runs to 12 residues. This CDR3 reads CASSYSTNEQYF. CDR3 DNA sequence: TGTGCCAGCAGTTACTCGACGAACGAGCAGTACTTC.

This clone showed up just a few times. CDR3 in DNA: TGTGCTAGTGGTTTGGGCCGGGCCGCCAATCAGCCCCAGCATTTT. This encodes CASGLGRAANQPQHF. The chain uses TRBV12-5 and TRBJ1-5; D remains unclear. Trimming cost V 1 base and J 3 bases, with 10 bases left between them. The CDR3 loop spans 15 amino acids. Germline V gene lookup returns CDR1 LGHNT and CDR2 FRNRAP.

The chain carries TRBV28 and TRBJ2-2; 12 bases match TRBD2. Germline lookup yields CDR1 MDHEN and CDR2 SYDVKM. The CDR3 is 19 residues long. V gave up 4 bases and J gave up 0 bases; unmatched junction bases: 9. The CDR3 DNA is TGTGCCAGCAGTTCGCGGACTAGCGGGATAGCGCCGAACACCGGGGAGCTGTTTTTT. Translation gives CASSSRTSGIAPNTGELFF.

This chain uses TRBV6-6 with TRBJ2-7, with TRBD1 matching 7 bases. This CDR3 contains 15 residues. Germline lookup yields CDR1 MNHNY and CDR2 SVGAGI (reference sequence). With 5 bases clipped from V and 0 bases from J, the junction kept 7 bases outside the gene matches. CDR3 in DNA: TGTGCCAGCAGTGTCGGGACAGAAACCTCCTACGAGCAGTACTTC. Its translation is CASSVGTETSYEQYF.

The rearrangement uses TRBV2 and TRBJ1-4, with TRBD1 as a possible D gene (6 bases). The germline V and J ends were trimmed by 8 bases and 7 bases, with 14 bases remaining between them. CDR1 is SNHLY and CDR2 is FYNNEI in the germline V gene. CDR3 size: 13 residues. CDR3 bases: TGTGCCAGCGGACAAGGGACAAGTGAAAAACTGTTTTTT. Protein product: CASGQGTSEKLFF.

J is TRBJ2-6 and V is TRBV21-1; the listed D gene, TRBD2, was not tested against the DNA. TRBV21-1 is a pseudogene locus. The CDR3 has 16 amino acids. The CDR3 protein is CASSKGRGSGANVLTF. The CDR3 region has the DNA TGTGCCAGCAGCAAAGGCCGGGGCTCTGGGGCCAACGTCCTGACTTTC.

The V gene is TRBV11-3, the J gene TRBJ1-1; unclear D gene. V gave up 6 bases and J gave up 8 bases, with 13 bases separating them. The CDR3 contains 12 residues. Germline V gene sequence: CDR1 SGHNT, CDR2 YENEEA. In nucleotides, the CDR3 is TGTGCCAGCAGTCCCCGGTCCAGGGAAGCTTTCTTT. Amino acid sequence: CASSPRSREAFF. The entire variable domain, with the rest obtained from reference TRBV11-3 and TRBJ1-1, is as follows: EAGVVQSPRYKIIEKKQPVAFWCNPISGHNTLYWYLQNLGQGPELLIRYENEEAVDDSQLPKDRFSAERLKGVDSTLKIQPAELGDSAVYLCASSPRSREAFFGQGTRLTVV.

The chain recombines TRBV25-1 with TRBJ2-3; D gene ambiguous. Germline CDR1 MGHDK, CDR2 SYGVNS. Trimming took 6 bases from V and 3 from J, leaving 13 bases between them. The CDR3 is 14 amino acids. This CDR3 is CASSYSRPTDTQYF. For the CDR3, the DNA is TGTGCCAGCAGCTACAGTCGCCCAACAGATACGCAGTATTTT.

The chain employs TRBV7-2 and TRBJ1-1; 7 positions agree with TRBD1. The CDR3 has 13 residues. The V gene end was trimmed by 2 bases and the J gene end by 3 bases; junction bases not matched to a gene: 0. Germline CDR1 is SGHTA and CDR2 is FQGNSA. CDR3: CASSLTGDTEAFF. The CDR3 DNA follows: TGTGCCAGCAGCTTAACAGGGGACACTGAAGCTTTCTTT.

This clone came up once. The rearrangement uses TRBV7-3 and TRBJ2-6; D not certain. Trimming took 5 bases from V and 2 from J, leaving 10 bases between them. The germline CDR1 and CDR2 sequences are SGHTA and FQGTGA. This CDR3 has 15 residues. CDR3 bases: TGTGCCAGCAGCCCATTTCAGCCTGGGGCCAACGTCCTGACTTTC. It yields the protein CASSPFQPGANVLTF.